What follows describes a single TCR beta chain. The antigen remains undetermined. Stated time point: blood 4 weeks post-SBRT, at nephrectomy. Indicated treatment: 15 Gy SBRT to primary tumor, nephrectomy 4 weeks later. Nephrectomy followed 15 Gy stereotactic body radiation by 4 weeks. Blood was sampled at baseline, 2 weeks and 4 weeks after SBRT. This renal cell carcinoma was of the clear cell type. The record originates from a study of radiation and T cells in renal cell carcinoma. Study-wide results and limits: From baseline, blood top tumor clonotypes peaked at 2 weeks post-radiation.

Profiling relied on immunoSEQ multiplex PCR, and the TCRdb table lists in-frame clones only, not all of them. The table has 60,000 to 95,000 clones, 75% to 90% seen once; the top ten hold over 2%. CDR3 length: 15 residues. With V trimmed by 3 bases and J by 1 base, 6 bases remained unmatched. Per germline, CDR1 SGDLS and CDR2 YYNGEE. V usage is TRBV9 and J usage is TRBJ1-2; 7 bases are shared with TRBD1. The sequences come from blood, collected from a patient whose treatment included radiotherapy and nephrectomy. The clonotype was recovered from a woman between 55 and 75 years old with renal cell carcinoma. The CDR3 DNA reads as TGTGCCAGCAGCGGGGGACAGTTCCTTAACTATGGCTACACCTTC. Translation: CASSGGQFLNYGYTF.